This T cell receptor (beta chain) was retrieved from a study of response to subunit inactivated influenza vaccine. General study points: With each seasonal influenza vaccination, the authors suggested, few new T cells are recruited.

Germline V gene data show CDR1 as GTSNPN and CDR2 as SVGIG (reference sequence). This CDR3 is built from 15 residues. Losses at the gene ends were 2 bases for V and 4 bases for J; bases not matched to a gene: 9. TCRdb reanalysed the RT-PCR reads using MiXCR and keeps one entry per CDR3 protein. The sample includes about 160,000 distinct CDR3 sequences, 9.5% to 13% seen only once; the top ten take approximately 13%. For this clonotype: The antigen remains unidentified.

The rearrangement uses TRBV30 and TRBJ2-3; 7 bases fit TRBD2. The sequencing used non-naive T cells sorted from PBMCs, collected roughly 46 days after vaccination. The sequence derives from a man aged 50-59 years who received an inactivated influenza vaccine. For the CDR3, the DNA is TGTGCCTGGAGTCTAGGCAGCGGGAAATCAGATACGCAGTATTTT. Amino acids: CAWSLGSGKSDTQYF.